The 18 T cell receptor beta chains listed next were all sequenced from one sample in a study of cytomegalovirus exposure and HLA in healthy donors (dated by TCRdb to about 2017). The library was obtained by the immunoSEQ multiplex PCR assay. The multiplex PCR relied on a mix of 60 forward primers for TCR Vbeta segments and 13 reverse primers for TCR Jbeta segments. The source is immuneACCESS, and TCRdb retained only in-frame sequences with V and J called. Part of the clones is not carried over; for the studies checked, unresolved V genes explain less than half of this, and the remainder is unexplained. In this sample the table shows more than 85,000 clones, approximately 70% of which occur a single time. About 16% of the sample goes to the ten largest clones. Sequencing used PBMCs. Receptors originate from a woman between 45 and 60 years old in good health and CMV-seropositive.

This chain joins TRBV5-1 and TRBJ2-2; D is possibly TRBD1 (5 bases). V was trimmed by 2 bases and J by 4 bases, leaving 12 bases between them. The germline V gene encodes CDR1 SGHRS and CDR2 YFSETQ. The CDR3 length is 15 residues. CDR3 sequence (DNA): TGCGCCAGCAGCTTATCTCCAGGGATCACCGGGGAGCTGTTTTTT. It codes for CASSLSPGITGELFF.

The chain couples TRBV5-1 to TRBJ1-4; tentative D call: TRBD1 (5 bases). The CDR3 consists of 15 residues. Trimming took off 2 bases at V and 6 bases at J, with 14 bases between the two ends. Germline V gives CDR1 SGHRS, CDR2 YFSETQ. The DNA of the CDR3 is TGCGCCAGCAGCTTTACAGCAGGGTGGGATGAAAAACTGTTTTTT. Translation: CASSFTAGWDEKLFF.

This clone was recorded a few times. The chain has TRBV7-3 and TRBJ2-3; 9 bases agree with TRBD2. The junction had 10 bases not matched to a gene; V was cut back by 5 bases and J by 1 base. This CDR3 region has 17 residues. Germline V gives CDR1 SGHTA, CDR2 FQGTGA. The CDR3 DNA reads TGTGCCAGCAGCGACCTAGCGGGACGGAGGGGCACAGATACGCAGTATTTT. It translates to CASSDLAGRRGTDTQYF.

This clone came up a few times. The CDR3 is CASSSGFSYGYTF. CDR3 nucleotide sequence: TGTGCCAGCAGCTCAGGTTTTTCTTATGGCTACACCTTC. The rearrangement uses TRBV28 and TRBJ1-2; D remains unclear. Germline V gene sequence: CDR1 MDHEN, CDR2 SYDVKM. Trimming removed 6 bases at V and 5 bases at J, with 13 bases between. CDR3 size: 13 residues.

J is TRBJ2-5 and V is TRBV5-1; D gene unclear. Germline CDR1 reads SGHRS; CDR2 reads YFSETQ. CDR3 size: 14 residues. Trimming took off 0 bases at V and 2 bases at J, with 8 bases between the two ends. The CDR3 nucleotides are TGCGCCAGCAGCTTGGCCCCCGGGCAAGAGACCCAGTACTTC. Amino acids: CASSLAPGQETQYF.

The V gene is TRBV7-8, the J gene TRBJ2-5; TRBD2 might be the D (7 bases). CDR1 is SGHVS and CDR2 is FQNEAQ in the germline V gene. Trimming took off 11 bases at V and 1 base at J, with 17 bases between the two ends. This CDR3 comprises 14 residues. In DNA form, the CDR3 reads TGTGCCGGGGGCTCCGGGACTATCCAAGAGACCCAGTACTTC. This encodes CAGGSGTIQETQYF.

This clone was seen ten or more times. This sequence joins TRBV27 and TRBJ1-1, with TRBD1 as a possible D gene (6 bases). V shed 5 bases and J shed 5 bases, with 9 bases lying between them. The CDR3 loop spans 12 amino acids. Per germline, CDR1 MNHEY and CDR2 SMNVEV (reference sequence). CDR3: CASSPRGTEAFF. The CDR3 DNA is TGTGCCAGCAGTCCAAGGGGGACTGAAGCTTTCTTT.

This chain links TRBV4-1 with TRBJ2-2; D is unresolved. CDR3 length equals 12 residues. Trimming stripped 1 base from V and 6 bases from J, with 3 bases between. Germline CDR1 and CDR2: MGHRA and YSYEKL. CDR3 amino acids: CASSQVAGELFF. The CDR3 DNA reads as TGCGCCAGCAGCCAAGTAGCCGGGGAGCTGTTTTTT.

A few counts support this clone. This sequence joins TRBV2 and TRBJ1-6; D call uncertain. The CDR3 contains 15 residues. V was pared by 7 bases and J by 7 bases, with 17 bases between. Germline lookup yields CDR1 SNHLY and CDR2 FYNNEI. The CDR3 region has the DNA TGTGCCAGCACCCAGACTGATGCGGTCAATTCACCCCTCCACTTT. Protein: CASTQTDAVNSPLHF.

This clone was detected only a few times. The chain uses TRBV7-2 and TRBJ1-5, with a possible D match to TRBD1 (5 bases). V was shortened by 1 base and J by 3 bases, with 7 bases between the two germline ends. Germline lookup yields CDR1 SGHTA and CDR2 FQGNSA. The length of the CDR3 is 14 residues. CDR3 sequence reads: CASSLGGFNQPQHF. In DNA, the CDR3 is TGTGCCAGCAGCTTAGGGGGCTTCAATCAGCCCCAGCATTTT.

The rearrangement uses TRBV19 and TRBJ2-5, with TRBD1 matching over 9 bases. V shed 4 bases, J shed 1 base, and the junction held 4 bases outside the gene matches. CDR1 is LNHDA and CDR2 is SQIVND in the germline V gene (reference sequence). This CDR3 comprises 15 residues. CDR3 sequence (DNA): TGTGCCAGTAGTACCGGGACAGGGTCCCAAGAGACCCAGTACTTC. It yields the protein CASSTGTGSQETQYF. Full variable domain (rest looked up from reference TRBV19 and TRBJ2-5): DGGITQSPKYLFRKEGQNVTLSCEQNLNHDAMYWYRQDPGQGLRLIYYSQIVNDFQKGDIAEGYSVSREKKESFPLTVTSAQKNPTAFYLCASSTGTGSQETQYFGPGTRLLVL.

This clone is a singleton in its sample. The V call is TRBV4-3, the J call TRBJ2-1, with 8 positions matching TRBD2. Germline V gene data show CDR1 as LGHNA and CDR2 as YSLEER. The CDR3 length is 14 residues. Trimming removed 1 base from V and 7 bases from J; junction bases left unmatched: 3. CDR3 protein: CASSQGGTRNEQFF. The CDR3 DNA reads TGCGCCAGCAGCCAAGGGGGGACTAGAAATGAGCAGTTCTTC.

The chain uses TRBV6-6 and TRBJ1-3; D is ambiguous. Per germline, CDR1 MNHNY and CDR2 SVGAGI (reference sequence). V was pared by 7 bases and J by 1 base, with 8 bases between. The CDR3 has 13 amino acids. The CDR3, as DNA: TGTGCCAGCAAAACAGTATCTGGAAACACCATATATTTT. Translating it yields CASKTVSGNTIYF.

The J gene is TRBJ1-2, the V gene TRBV6-1, with TRBD1 matching 7 bases. The CDR3 length is 12 residues. V gave up 7 bases and J gave up 4 bases; unmatched junction bases: 3. Germline CDR1 reads MNHNS; CDR2 reads SASEGT. In DNA, the CDR3 is TGTGCCAGCAAGTACAGGGGCTATGGCTACACCTTC. It translates to CASKYRGYGYTF.

This clone appeared once. The rearrangement links TRBV7-3 to TRBJ1-2; D possibly corresponds to TRBD1 (5 bases). The V and J ends lost 5 bases and 5 bases respectively, with 15 bases between them. Germline CDR1 is SGHTA and CDR2 is FQGTGA. The CDR3 extends over 14 amino acids. The CDR3 DNA reads as TGTGCCAGCAGCCGGTGGGGGGACGGGTATGGCTACACCTTC. Amino acids: CASSRWGDGYGYTF.

The rearrangement joins TRBV5-1 to TRBJ2-2; tentatively, D is TRBD1 (6 bases). Germline values: CDR1 SGHRS, CDR2 YFSETQ. V lost 0 bases and J 3 bases, leaving 18 bases between the germline ends. The CDR3 contains 18 residues. Written as DNA, the CDR3 is TGCGCCAGCAGCTTGGAGGGCAGGGGACGTGGAGACACCGGGGAGCTGTTTTTT. Translating it yields CASSLEGRGRGDTGELFF.

The V gene is TRBV6-5, the J gene TRBJ1-6, with 9 bases matching TRBD1. J gave up 9 bases and V 6 bases, and 9 bases lay outside the gene matches. Germline V CDR1 and CDR2: MNHEY, SVGAGI. The CDR3 consists of 15 residues. Here the CDR3 reads CASRISTGGSSPLHF. As DNA, the CDR3 is TGTGCCAGCAGAATATCTACAGGGGGCTCTTCACCCCTCCACTTT.

This clone was seen more than once but under ten times. This chain connects TRBV7-2 to TRBJ1-5; TRBD1 might be the D (5 bases). Trimming shortened V by 6 bases and J by 4 bases, and 13 bases separated the two germline ends. Per germline, CDR1 SGHTA and CDR2 FQGNSA. The CDR3 consists of 14 residues. The CDR3 DNA sequence: TGTGCCAGCAGTGGGGCAGTCCAAAATCAGCCCCAGCATTTT. Translating gives CASSGAVQNQPQHF.